Below, one TCR beta chain is given with its context. Amplification from RNA transcripts yielded the TCR beta CDR3 regions. RT-PCR with HTBI primers came first, then second-round multiplex PCR. Each CDR3 protein gets one entry after TCRdb re-called the multiplex PCR reads with MiXCR. The table has 500,000 to 800,000 distinct CDR3 sequences, just over 40% seen once. Trimming shortened V by 5 bases and J by 1 base, and 11 bases separated the two germline ends. The CDR3 has 14 amino acids. CDR1 SEHNR and CDR2 FQNEAQ come from the germline V gene (reference sequence). The record originates from a study of Graves' ophthalmopathy and Graves' hyperthyroidism.

The clonotype comes from an adult man with Graves' ophthalmopathy. J is TRBJ1-1 and V is TRBV7-9, with D hard to call. Sequenced material: peripheral blood. This CDR3 is CASSLLPSNTEAFF. The CDR3, as DNA: TGTGCCAGCAGCCTTTTGCCGTCGAACACTGAAGCTTTCTTT.